The 30 T cell receptor beta chains reported below all come from one sample, sequenced in a study of cytomegalovirus exposure and HLA in healthy donors. PCR employed 60 Vbeta and 13 Jbeta primers. Profiling relied on immunoSEQ multiplex PCR, and the TCRdb table lists in-frame clones only, not all of them. The sample has 200,000 to 250,000 clones, 85% to 90% seen once. Sequencing was done on a sample of PBMCs. Receptor source: a young woman in good health and CMV-seronegative.

CDR3 sequence: CASSYGRGLLYEQYF. CDR3 nucleotides: TGTGCCAGCAGTTACGGGAGGGGTTTGCTCTACGAGCAGTACTTC. J is TRBJ2-7 and V is TRBV6-5; 7 bases line up with TRBD2. The CDR3 has 15 amino acids. V shed 2 bases, J shed 3 bases, and the junction held 7 bases outside the gene matches. Per germline, CDR1 MNHEY and CDR2 SVGAGI.

The sample holds one count of this clone. V usage is TRBV14 and J usage is TRBJ2-1; 7 nucleotides line up with TRBD2. CDR1 is SGHDN and CDR2 is FVKESK in the germline V gene. Losses at the gene ends were 0 bases for V and 3 bases for J; bases not matched to a gene: 8. This CDR3 region has 17 residues. The CDR3 protein is CASSQDWGGRDYNEQFF. Written as DNA, the CDR3 is TGTGCCAGCAGCCAAGATTGGGGCGGGAGAGACTACAATGAGCAGTTCTTC.

The chain couples TRBV7-2 to TRBJ1-2, with D uncertain. The CDR3 has 16 amino acids. Trimming removed 4 bases from V and 8 bases from J, with 23 bases in between. Germline V CDR1 and CDR2: SGHTA, FQGNSA. The CDR3 sequence is CASSSDYRVYQSGYTF. The CDR3 DNA reads TGTGCCAGCAGCTCAGACTACCGGGTCTACCAATCGGGCTACACCTTC.

The V call is TRBV2, the J call TRBJ1-1; 10 bases agree with TRBD1. Trimming took 6 bases from V and 4 from J; bases not matched to a gene: 8. Germline-derived CDR1 and CDR2 are SNHLY and FYNNEI. The CDR3 runs 15 residues. CDR3 in amino acids: CASSVYGQGVTEAFF. The CDR3, as DNA: TGTGCCAGCAGCGTCTATGGACAGGGGGTCACTGAAGCTTTCTTT.

This chain links TRBV7-2 with TRBJ2-7; TRBD2 matches at 15 bases. The CDR3 loop spans 14 amino acids. The germline V gene encodes CDR1 SGHTA and CDR2 FQGNSA. V shed 5 bases and J 7 bases; nucleotides not matched to a gene: 3. CDR3 sequence: CASSTGTSGREQYF. The CDR3 region has the DNA TGTGCCAGCAGCACCGGGACTAGCGGGAGGGAGCAGTACTTC.

V and J are TRBV18 and TRBJ2-1; 10 bases agree with TRBD2. The CDR3 is made up of 17 amino acids. Germline lookup yields CDR1 KGHSH and CDR2 LQKENI. The ends lost 1 base at V and 5 bases at J; junction bases unmatched: 8. The CDR3 spells CASSPLQREGLHNEQFF. CDR3 nucleotide sequence: TGTGCCAGCTCACCACTCCAGCGGGAGGGCCTTCACAATGAGCAGTTCTTC. The full variable domain, rest sourced from reference TRBV18 and TRBJ2-1, is NAGVMQNPRHLVRRRGQEARLRCSPMKGHSHVYWYRQLPEEGLKFMVYLQKENIIDESGMPKERFSAEFPKEGPSILRIQQVVRGDSAAYFCASSPLQREGLHNEQFFGPGTRLTVL.

V gene TRBV27 combines with J gene TRBJ2-2; 8 nucleotides match TRBD2. Germline V gene lookup returns CDR1 MNHEY and CDR2 SMNVEV (reference sequence). This CDR3 is 17 amino acids long. Trimming at V came to 3 bases and at J to 0 bases, leaving 6 bases not matched to a gene. CDR3 in amino acids: CASSLVASGSNTGELFF. As DNA, the CDR3 is TGTGCCAGCAGTTTGGTGGCTAGCGGGTCGAACACCGGGGAGCTGTTTTTT.

This CDR3 reads CASSGREGNSPLHF. The CDR3 DNA reads TGTGCCAGCAGTGGGAGGGAGGGAAATTCACCCCTCCACTTT. The chain joins TRBV2 to TRBJ1-6; D uncertain. CDR1 and CDR2 (germline): SNHLY, FYNNEI. This CDR3 is built from 14 residues. Trimming took off 4 bases at V and 7 bases at J, with 11 bases between the two ends.

The rearrangement links TRBV19 to TRBJ1-5; TRBD1 matches 7 bases. There are 20 residues in the CDR3. Trimming cost V 4 bases and J 0 bases; bases outside gene matches: 18. Germline V lookup: CDR1 LNHDA, CDR2 SQIVND (reference sequence). DNA of the CDR3: TGTGCCAGTAGTAGGACCAGACCCGGAACAGGGGTTGATAGCAATCAGCCCCAGCATTTT. This sequence encodes CASSRTRPGTGVDSNQPQHF.

The rearrangement uses TRBV2 and TRBJ2-5; TRBD2 aligns across 8 bases. V lost 7 bases and J lost 2; bases outside the gene matches: 3. Germline CDR1 SNHLY, CDR2 FYNNEI. CDR3 length: 13 amino acids. CDR3 region: CASKGLGQETQYF. In DNA form, the CDR3 reads TGTGCCAGCAAGGGACTAGGGCAAGAGACCCAGTACTTC.

The rearrangement joins TRBV15 to TRBJ1-5, with D possibly being TRBD1 (5 bases). The germline V gene has CDR1 LNHNV and CDR2 YYDKDF (reference sequence). Trimming stripped 0 bases from V and 7 bases from J, with 13 bases between. This CDR3 region has 15 residues. The CDR3 reads CATSRDGGLGQPQHF. DNA of the CDR3: TGTGCCACCAGCAGAGATGGGGGGTTAGGACAGCCCCAGCATTTT.

The genes are TRBV6-1 and TRBJ2-2, with a tentative D call TRBD2 (5 bases). In germline, CDR1 is MNHNS, CDR2 SASEGT. The length of the CDR3 is 13 residues. Trimming cost V 1 base and J 5 bases, with 5 bases left between them. The CDR3 reads CASSEGETGELFF. CDR3 nucleotides: TGTGCCAGCAGTGAAGGGGAGACCGGGGAGCTGTTTTTT.

V usage is TRBV19 and J usage is TRBJ2-7; maybe TRBD1 (6 bases). CDR3 length: 15 residues. Trimming left V 3 bases short and J 0 bases short, with 12 bases between. CDR1 is LNHDA, CDR2 SQIVND, per germline (reference sequence). DNA for the CDR3: TGTGCCAGTAGTATTGGACAGTCGAGCTCCTACGAGCAGTACTTC. It is translated as CASSIGQSSSYEQYF.

The V and J genes are TRBV19 and TRBJ2-7; 7 bases align to TRBD2. The CDR3 has 12 residues. The germline CDR1 and CDR2 sequences are LNHDA and SQIVND (reference sequence). V lost 7 bases, J lost 5 bases, and 5 bases stayed unmatched. In nucleotides, the CDR3 is TGTGCCAGTAACAATCTAGCGGACGAGCAGTACTTC. Translated: CASNNLADEQYF. Drawing the rest from reference TRBV19 and TRBJ2-7, the complete variable domain is DGGITQSPKYLFRKEGQNVTLSCEQNLNHDAMYWYRQDPGQGLRLIYYSQIVNDFQKGDIAEGYSVSREKKESFPLTVTSAQKNPTAFYLCASNNLADEQYFGPGTRLTVT.

This clone was seen a single time. The CDR3 sequence is CAWSVLQGSDYGYTF. CDR3 DNA: TGTGCCTGGAGTGTACTTCAGGGAAGTGACTATGGCTACACCTTC. The rearrangement links TRBV30 to TRBJ1-2; perhaps TRBD1 as D (5 bases). The CDR3 totals 15 residues. CDR1 and CDR2 from the germline V gene are GTSNPN and SVGIG (reference sequence). Trimming cost V 0 bases and J 3 bases, with 14 bases left between them.

This sequence joins TRBV27 and TRBJ1-1; 11 positions match TRBD1. Germline CDR1 and CDR2: MNHEY and SMNVEV (reference sequence). CDR3 length: 20 residues. V lost 5 bases, J lost 3 bases, and 20 bases stayed unmatched. This CDR3 reads CASSPESTAGTGGTYTEAFF. The CDR3 DNA reads TGTGCCAGCAGTCCAGAATCAACGGCCGGGACAGGGGGTACGTACACTGAAGCTTTCTTT.

The chain couples TRBV4-1 to TRBJ2-7; 9 nucleotides match TRBD2. Germline loops: CDR1 MGHRA, CDR2 YSYEKL. The junction had 6 bases not matched to a gene; V was cut back by 1 base and J by 2 bases. The CDR3 length is 16 residues. Written as DNA, the CDR3 is TGCGCCAGCAGCCAAGTGGCTAGCGGGATTACCTACGAGCAGTACTTC. It is translated as CASSQVASGITYEQYF.

The rearrangement joins TRBV19 to TRBJ1-2; 9 nucleotides match TRBD1. The V gene's germline CDR1 is LNHDA and CDR2 SQIVND (reference sequence). With V trimmed by 7 bases and J by 6 bases, 9 bases remained unmatched. The length of the CDR3 is 14 residues. The CDR3 is CASTVRTGENGYTF. The CDR3 coding sequence is TGTGCCAGTACAGTCCGGACAGGGGAGAATGGCTACACCTTC.

The chain combines TRBV9 with TRBJ2-6; 7 bases are shared with TRBD1. The length of the CDR3 is 17 residues. Per germline, CDR1 SGDLS and CDR2 YYNGEE. V shed 0 bases and J 3 bases; nucleotides not matched to a gene: 6. DNA of the CDR3: TGTGCCAGCAGCGTAGACGGGACAGACTTTGGGGCCAACGTCCTGACTTTC. It is translated as CASSVDGTDFGANVLTF.

The CDR3 DNA reads TGCGCCAGCAGCTTGGACAGGGGACGACTGTTTTTT. Encoded protein: CASSLDRGRLFF. The V call is TRBV5-1, the J call TRBJ2-2; 7 bases are a match to TRBD1. This CDR3 is 12 amino acids long. Trimming took 0 bases from V and 14 from J; bases not matched to a gene: 4. Germline V CDR1 and CDR2: SGHRS, YFSETQ.

V is TRBV4-2 and J is TRBJ1-1; no reliable D call. CDR3 length: 15 residues. The germline V gene has CDR1 LGHNA and CDR2 YNFKEQ. The V and J ends lost 7 bases and 3 bases respectively, with 18 bases between them. The CDR3 nucleotides read TGTGCCAGCACCTTGTCCCCTGGGAGGCACACTGAAGCTTTCTTT. This encodes CASTLSPGRHTEAFF.

The CDR3 bases are TGTGCCAGCAGCTTAGATCGCTGGGACAGACCACTGAACACTGAAGCTTTCTTT. It yields the protein CASSLDRWDRPLNTEAFF. The V call is TRBV11-3, the J call TRBJ1-1; TRBD1 matches 7 bases. Germline lookup yields CDR1 SGHNT and CDR2 YENEEA. The CDR3 runs 18 residues. The V segment lost 0 bases and the J segment 0 bases; nucleotides outside the gene matches: 10.

This chain links TRBV6-5 with TRBJ2-7, with 8 bases aligning to TRBD2. The trim removed 5 bases at V and 3 bases at J, leaving 9 bases unmatched. The CDR3 contains 15 residues. The germline V gene has CDR1 MNHEY and CDR2 SVGAGI. The chain's CDR3 is CASSPSGRVGYEQYF. The CDR3 DNA is TGTGCCAGCAGTCCGAGCGGGAGAGTGGGCTACGAGCAGTACTTC.

The chain links TRBV4-1 to TRBJ2-6, with D possibly being TRBD1 (5 bases). This CDR3 is built from 18 residues. V lost 2 bases, J lost 1 base, and 15 bases lay in between. Germline CDR1 MGHRA, CDR2 YSYEKL. The DNA for the CDR3 is TGCGCCAGCAGCCAATCGACAGTCCGGATGTCTGGGGCCAACGTCCTGACTTTC. Translating it yields CASSQSTVRMSGANVLTF.

The chain joins TRBV7-2 to TRBJ1-2, with D perhaps matching TRBD1 (5 bases). Germline V lookup: CDR1 SGHTA, CDR2 FQGNSA. This CDR3 comprises 14 residues. V was pared by 3 bases and J by 6 bases, with 14 bases between. CDR3 bases: TGTGCCAGCAGCTTTCTTCAGGGATATAATGGCTACACCTTC. This translates into CASSFLQGYNGYTF. The whole variable domain, remainder taken from reference TRBV7-2 and TRBJ1-2, is GAGVSQSPSNKVTEKGKDVELRCDPISGHTALYWYRQSLGQGLEFLIYFQGNSAPDKSGLPSDRFSAERTGGSVSTLTIQRTQQEDSAVYLCASSFLQGYNGYTFGSGTRLTVV.

This chain connects TRBV5-1 to TRBJ2-2; D is undetermined. V lost 0 bases and J lost 6, with 6 bases in between. The CDR3 totals 13 residues. The V gene's germline CDR1 is SGHRS and CDR2 YFSETQ. The DNA for the CDR3 is TGCGCCAGCAGCTTGGCGGTCTCCGGGGAGCTGTTTTTT. It yields the protein CASSLAVSGELFF.

The chain joins TRBV23-1 to TRBJ2-1; 10 nucleotides match TRBD1. TRBV23-1 counts as an open reading frame of uncertain function. CDR3 length: 17 residues. V shed 3 bases, J shed 9 bases, and the junction held 14 bases outside the gene matches. DNA for the CDR3: TGCGCCAGCAGTCAGGATCGAAGACAGGGGGCTGGCATTGAGCAGTTCTTC. Translation: CASSQDRRQGAGIEQFF.

The chain employs TRBV5-6 and TRBJ1-2, with a weak D call TRBD1 (5 bases). The CDR3 has 11 residues. Germline V CDR1 and CDR2: SGHDT, YYEEEE. With 4 bases removed from V and 7 bases from J, the gap between germline ends came to 8 bases. CDR3 nucleotides: TGTGCCAGCAGCAGGAGGGGTGGCTACACCTTC. Amino acids: CASSRRGGYTF.

This chain connects TRBV9 to TRBJ2-3, with 8 bases lining up with TRBD2. V dropped 0 bases and J dropped 2; count of bases not matched to a gene: 5. CDR3 size: 16 residues. Germline assignment: CDR1 SGDLS and CDR2 YYNGEE. The CDR3 DNA reads as TGTGCCAGCAGCGTAGGTACTAGCGGATACACAGATACGCAGTATTTT. As protein: CASSVGTSGYTDTQYF.

The CDR3 bases are TGTGCCTGGAGTTTGTGGGCCACCTACGAGCAGTACTTC. Protein sequence: CAWSLWATYEQYF. The gene calls are TRBV30 and TRBJ2-7; no reliable D call. V was pared by 2 bases and J by 2 bases, with 10 bases between. The CDR3 sequence is 13 residues long. Germline CDR1 and CDR2: GTSNPN and SVGIG (reference sequence). Complete variable domain (other parts from reference TRBV30 and TRBJ2-7): SQTIHQWPATLVQPVGSPLSLECTVEGTSNPNLYWYRQAAGRGLQLLFYSVGIGQISSEVPQNLSASRPQDRQFILSSKKLLLSDSGFYLCAWSLWATYEQYFGPGTRLTVT.